The 30 T cell receptor beta chains reported below all come from one sample, sequenced in a study of T cells expressing NK-cell markers. TCRdb re-called the 5' RACE reads and gives one entry per CDR3 protein, without DNA. The specimen's table records around 100,000 distinct CDR3 sequences. Sequencing input: blood T cells: a sorted CD56 or NKG2C T cell subset, CD4+ or CD8+ T cells, or bulk PBMC T cells (not recorded which). These receptors originate from a woman aged 18 to 75 in good health.

The V call is TRBV28, the J call TRBJ1-6. The CDR3 totals 14 residues. Germline V gives CDR1 MDHEN, CDR2 SYDVKM. CDR3 protein: CASSLVDGSPPLHF.

This chain uses TRBV12-3 or TRBV12-4 with TRBJ2-5; without DNA, the TCRdb call of TRBD2 cannot be checked. This CDR3 has 13 amino acids. CDR3 amino acids: CASSPSGGETQYF.

The J gene is TRBJ1-4, the V gene TRBV4-1; TCRdb designates TRBD1, a call that cannot be tested without DNA. CDR3 length: 15 amino acids. Germline lookup yields CDR1 MGHRA and CDR2 YSYEKL. This chain's CDR3 is CASSNDRGLVEKLFF.

CDR3 sequence: CASETVPPRETQYF. The chain combines TRBV28 with TRBJ2-5; TCRdb proposes TRBD1, but this gene call is untestable without DNA. The CDR3 length is 14 residues. Germline CDR1 MDHEN, CDR2 SYDVKM.

The V call is TRBV7-9, the J call TRBJ1-1. From germline, CDR1 is SEHNR and CDR2 FQNEAQ (reference sequence). The CDR3 loop spans 14 amino acids. The CDR3 sequence: CASSGRSGNTEAFF.

The J gene is TRBJ2-1, the V gene TRBV6-5; TCRdb's assignment of TRBD2 cannot be checked, as there is no DNA. This CDR3 comprises 15 residues. Germline V gives CDR1 MNHEY, CDR2 SVGAGI. The CDR3 here is CASSLLAETYNEQFF.

V usage is TRBV27 and J usage is TRBJ1-6; absent DNA, TCRdb's TRBD1 call cannot be checked. The germline V gene has CDR1 MNHEY and CDR2 SMNVEV (reference sequence). This CDR3 has 15 amino acids. CDR3 region: CASSLIRDRNSPLHF.

This sequence joins TRBV5-5 and TRBJ2-1; TCRdb's D call, TRBD2, is unchecked because there is no DNA. From germline, CDR1 is SGHKS and CDR2 YYEKEE (reference sequence). The CDR3 is 16 residues long. CDR3 residues: CASSVGLAGAYNEQFF.

The chain joins TRBV20-1 to TRBJ2-7. Germline CDR1 reads DFQATT; CDR2 reads SNEGSKA (reference sequence). The CDR3 runs 14 residues. Here the CDR3 reads CSARDLAGLYEQYF.

The chain couples TRBV11-2 to TRBJ2-3; TCRdb's assignment of TRBD1 cannot be checked, as there is no DNA. The CDR3 length is 14 residues. Per the germline V gene, CDR1 is SGHAT and CDR2 is FQNNGV. The CDR3 region is CASTWTVRGDTQYF.

This chain joins TRBV20-1 and TRBJ2-7; checking the TCRdb D call of TRBD1 is not possible without DNA. This CDR3 is built from 13 residues. Per the germline V gene, CDR1 is DFQATT and CDR2 is SNEGSKA (reference sequence). The CDR3 here is CSASGASPYEQYF.

The chain links TRBV7-6 to TRBJ2-3; TCRdb's D gene call, TRBD1, goes unchecked for lack of DNA. The CDR3 length is 13 residues. Germline V gene lookup returns CDR1 SGHVS and CDR2 FNYEAQ. The CDR3 loop reads CASSDTGTDTQYF.

This CDR3 is CASSLSGLAKSYEQYF. The chain recombines TRBV12-3 or TRBV12-4 with TRBJ2-7; TCRdb indicates TRBD2, and absent DNA this call remains unverified. The CDR3 has 16 residues.

The chain carries TRBV4-1 and TRBJ1-5; no DNA is available, so the TRBD1 call from TCRdb remains unchecked. CDR3 size: 16 residues. The germline CDR1 and CDR2 sequences are MGHRA and YSYEKL. The CDR3 loop is CASSQASGTGGEPQHF.

The chain carries TRBV18 and TRBJ2-2; TCRdb names TRBD1, which stays unverified in the absence of DNA. Germline CDR1 reads KGHSH; CDR2 reads LQKENI. The CDR3 is 15 amino acids. CDR3: CASSPTTGVTGVLFF.

The chain has TRBV12-5 and TRBJ2-5. The CDR3 consists of 12 residues. The V gene's germline CDR1 is LGHNT and CDR2 FRNRAP. This chain's CDR3 is CASGLAQETQYF.

The CDR3 protein is CASERSGTQYF. This chain uses TRBV27 with TRBJ2-5. This CDR3 comprises 11 residues. Germline CDR1 reads MNHEY; CDR2 reads SMNVEV (reference sequence).

The genes are TRBV12-3 or TRBV12-4 and TRBJ1-2; lacking DNA, the TRBD1 call made by TCRdb goes unchecked. CDR3 length: 14 amino acids. The CDR3 sequence: CASSPGTPNYGYTF.

The J gene is TRBJ2-5, the V gene TRBV6-1; TCRdb's D call of TRBD1 is untestable without DNA. CDR1 MNHNS and CDR2 SASEGT come from the germline V gene. The CDR3 runs 13 residues. CDR3 amino acids: CASTPVEEETQYF.

V and J are TRBV4-1 and TRBJ1-1; there is no DNA to check the TCRdb D call of TRBD1. Per the germline V gene, CDR1 is MGHRA and CDR2 is YSYEKL. This CDR3 is 13 amino acids long. The CDR3 protein is CASSQGRNTEAFF.

J is TRBJ2-5 and V is TRBV20-1; the TRBD1 assignment by TCRdb is unverifiable without DNA. The CDR3 runs 15 residues. Germline CDR1 DFQATT, CDR2 SNEGSKA (reference sequence). CDR3 residues: CSARPRTTYQETQYF.

The chain uses TRBV4-3 and TRBJ2-1. The CDR3 sequence is 15 residues long. Germline V gene sequence: CDR1 LGHNA, CDR2 YSLEER. The CDR3 sequence is CASSQADGIYNEQFF.

This chain joins TRBV6-1 and TRBJ2-7; absent DNA, TCRdb's TRBD2 call cannot be checked. The CDR3 is 14 amino acids. Germline V gives CDR1 MNHNS, CDR2 SASEGT. CDR3 loop: CAKAPRLGGYEQYF.

V gene TRBV24-1 combines with J gene TRBJ2-3; absent DNA, TCRdb's TRBD2 call cannot be checked. Germline-derived CDR1 and CDR2 are KGHDR and SFDVKD. The CDR3 sequence is 17 residues long. This chain's CDR3 is CATSDPGLAGPSDTQYF.

The J gene is TRBJ2-1, the V gene TRBV6-5; the TCRdb D gene call, TRBD2, has no DNA to confirm it. Germline V gene lookup returns CDR1 MNHEY and CDR2 SVGAGI. The CDR3 loop spans 17 amino acids. The CDR3: CASSLGTSGGPHNEQFF.

This chain links TRBV12-3 or TRBV12-4 with TRBJ2-2; TCRdb outputs TRBD1, but without DNA this stays unchecked. The CDR3 runs to 16 residues. The CDR3 loop is CASSFGQGYGTGELFF.

The chain is built from TRBV20-1 and TRBJ2-1; there is no DNA to check the TCRdb D call of TRBD1. The CDR3 is made up of 12 amino acids. Germline lookup yields CDR1 DFQATT and CDR2 SNEGSKA (reference sequence). The chain's CDR3 is CSARDGQGMQFF.

V and J are TRBV14 and TRBJ1-1. Germline V gives CDR1 SGHDN, CDR2 FVKESK. The CDR3 is 13 amino acids. The CDR3 region is CASSQAVNTEAFF. Combining the CDR3 with reference TRBV14 and TRBJ1-1 gives the whole variable domain EAGVTQFPSHSVIEKGQTVTLRCDPISGHDNLYWYRRVMGKEIKFLLHFVKESKQDESGMPNNRFLAERTGGTYSTLKVQPAELEDSGVYFCASSQAVNTEAFFGQGTRLTVV.

V and J are TRBV20-1 and TRBJ2-3. The germline V gene has CDR1 DFQATT and CDR2 SNEGSKA (reference sequence). There are 12 residues in the CDR3. The CDR3 loop reads CSARDLDYTQYF.

The chain employs TRBV29-1 and TRBJ1-1. The CDR3 consists of 14 residues. CDR1 SQVTM and CDR2 ANQGSEA come from the germline V gene. The CDR3 sequence is CSVDLNDGTTEAFF.